The sequence of this T cell receptor (beta chain) was determined in a study of OX40 agonist ivuxolimab in advanced cancers. Study-wide background: With a range of 23 to 79, age averaged 60 years, and about 80% were male.

The assay was immunoSEQ multiplex PCR, and TCRdb's table has in-frame clones only and misses some. This sample has tens of thousands of clones; 75% to 85% occur once, and the top ten carry approximately 3.9%. This material consisted of CD4+ or CD8+ T cells sorted from blood, taken in a trial of the OX40 agonist ivuxolimab. This receptor was identified in an adult with an advanced solid tumor such as melanoma, head and neck, liver or kidney cancer.

The CDR3 DNA reads TGCGCCAGCAGCAGTGAGGGCCCCCGGGGGGGAGATACGCAGTATTTT. Translation gives CASSSEGPRGGDTQYF. The V and J genes are TRBV5-1 and TRBJ2-3; 8 nucleotides match TRBD2. CDR3 length: 16 amino acids. Germline assignment: CDR1 SGHRS and CDR2 YFSETQ. V shed 4 bases, J shed 5 bases, and the junction held 12 bases outside the gene matches.